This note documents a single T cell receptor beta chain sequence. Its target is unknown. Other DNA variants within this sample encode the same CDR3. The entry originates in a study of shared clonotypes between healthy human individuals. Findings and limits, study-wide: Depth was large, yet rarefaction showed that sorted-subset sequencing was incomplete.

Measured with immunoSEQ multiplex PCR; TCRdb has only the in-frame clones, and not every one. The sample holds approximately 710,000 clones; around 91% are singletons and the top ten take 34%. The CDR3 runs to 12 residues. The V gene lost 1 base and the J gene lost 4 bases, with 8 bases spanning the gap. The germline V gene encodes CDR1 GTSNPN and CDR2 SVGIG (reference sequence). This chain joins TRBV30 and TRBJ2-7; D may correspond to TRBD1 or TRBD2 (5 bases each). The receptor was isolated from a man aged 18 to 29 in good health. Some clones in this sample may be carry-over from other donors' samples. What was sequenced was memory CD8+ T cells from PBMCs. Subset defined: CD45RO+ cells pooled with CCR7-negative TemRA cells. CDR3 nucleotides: TGTGCCTGGAGTGGGGGACCGTACGAGCAGTACTTC. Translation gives CAWSGGPYEQYF.